This TCR beta chain was documented in a study of blood T cell repertoires in COVID-19. Overall study context: Donors in the United States, Italy and Spain gave samples during acute or convalescent COVID-19. In each case, the material was cDNA or gDNA derived from T cells, B-cell-depleted T cells, or PBMCs.

Germline-derived CDR1 and CDR2 are MNHEY and SVGAGI. Trimming took 4 bases from V and 7 from J; bases not matched to a gene: 8. The CDR3 is 16 residues long. Original processing notes: Amplification with reference gene primers provided the estimates of nucleated cell counts. Sequenced by immunoSEQ multiplex PCR; TCRdb stores in-frame clones only, minus some. The V and J calls and clone size come from that table; D and trimming were worked out from the DNA. The sample lists around 100,000 clones; 85% were seen once. Specimen: peripheral blood. This sequence originates from a human donor in a cohort sampled during active COVID-19. V gene TRBV6-5 combines with J gene TRBJ1-6, with 9 bases identical to TRBD1. In nucleotides, the CDR3 is TGTGCCAGCAGTTTCGGGACAGGGCTCGGGAATTCACCCCTCCACTTT. Its protein product is CASSFGTGLGNSPLHF.